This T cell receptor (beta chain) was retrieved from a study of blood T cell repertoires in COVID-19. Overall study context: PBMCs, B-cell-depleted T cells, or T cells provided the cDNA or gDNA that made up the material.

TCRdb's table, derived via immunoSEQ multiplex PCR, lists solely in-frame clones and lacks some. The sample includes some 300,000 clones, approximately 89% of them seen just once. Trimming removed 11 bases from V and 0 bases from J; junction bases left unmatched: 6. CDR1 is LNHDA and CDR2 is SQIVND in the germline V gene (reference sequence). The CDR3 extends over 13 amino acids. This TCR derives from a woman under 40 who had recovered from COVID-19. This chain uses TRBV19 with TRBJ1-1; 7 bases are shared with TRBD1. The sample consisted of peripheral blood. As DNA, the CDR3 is TGTGCCGTACAGGGGTCCGTGAACACTGAAGCTTTCTTT. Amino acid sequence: CAVQGSVNTEAFF. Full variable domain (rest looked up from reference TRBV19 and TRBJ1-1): DGGITQSPKYLFRKEGQNVTLSCEQNLNHDAMYWYRQDPGQGLRLIYYSQIVNDFQKGDIAEGYSVSREKKESFPLTVTSAQKNPTAFYLCAVQGSVNTEAFFGQGTRLTVV.